These 10 T cell receptor beta chains were sequenced from one sample in a study of T-cell reconstitution after alpha-beta-depleted transplantation in children. Unique molecular identifiers were used to barcode this TCRbeta library. TCRdb reanalysed the PCR reads using MiXCR and keeps one entry per CDR3 protein. The data contain about 72,000 distinct CDR3 sequences, around 7.9% of them seen just once; the ten biggest clones take up 2.5%. Sequenced material: PBMCs from the stem cell graft donor, taken from the stem cell graft. These receptors all come from a human donor who donated a stem cell graft to a child with acute lymphoblastic leukemia.

The chain is built from TRBV4-1 and TRBJ2-7, with 11 bases identical to TRBD2. The CDR3 has 16 amino acids. Germline CDR1 reads MGHRA; CDR2 reads YSYEKL. The V segment lost 1 base and the J segment 5 bases; nucleotides outside the gene matches: 7. CDR3 amino acids: CASSQGTSGSRNEQYF. CDR3 DNA sequence: TGCGCCAGCAGCCAAGGCACTAGCGGGAGTCGGAACGAGCAGTACTTC.

This clonotype was seen a handful of times. The V call is TRBV15, the J call TRBJ2-1; 13 bases match TRBD2. The V and J ends lost 1 base and 3 bases, in that order; junction bases with no gene match: 9. Germline V gene lookup returns CDR1 LNHNV and CDR2 YYDKDF (reference sequence). This CDR3 has 19 residues. The CDR3 loop reads CATSRVGLAGEALYNEQFF. The CDR3 region has the DNA TGTGCCACCAGCAGAGTAGGACTAGCGGGAGAAGCTCTCTACAATGAGCAGTTCTTC.

This chain uses TRBV6-2 or TRBV6-3 with TRBJ1-1; 8 nucleotides line up with TRBD1. From germline, CDR1 is MNHEY and CDR2 SVGEGT. The trim removed 4 bases at V and 0 bases at J, leaving 7 bases unmatched. CDR3 length equals 16 residues. The CDR3 DNA is TGTGCCAGCAGTTTCAGGACAGGGATGCTGAACACTGAAGCTTTCTTT. Protein product: CASSFRTGMLNTEAFF.

This clonotype came up many times. The V gene is TRBV20-1, the J gene TRBJ2-4; maybe TRBD1 (6 bases). This CDR3 comprises 16 residues. The V gene lost 1 base and the J gene lost 3 bases, with 16 bases spanning the gap. CDR1 and CDR2 from the germline V gene are DFQATT and SNEGSKA (reference sequence). In DNA form, the CDR3 reads TGCAGTGCTAGAGTGGCCCCTGACAGGAGCAAAAACATTCAGTACTTC. This gives the protein CSARVAPDRSKNIQYF.

This clonotype came up many times. The chain recombines TRBV12-3 or TRBV12-4 with TRBJ1-5; the D gene is possibly TRBD1 (5 bases). V dropped 3 bases and J dropped 7 bases, with 16 bases sitting between them. The CDR3 contains 15 residues. DNA of the CDR3: TGTGCCAGCAGTTTCAGAGGGGAGGGAGGCCAGCCCCAGCATTTT. As protein: CASSFRGEGGQPQHF.

Ten or more counts support this clonotype. The V gene is TRBV27, the J gene TRBJ2-3; D ambiguous. Trimming cost V 9 bases and J 5 bases, with 15 bases left between them. The CDR3 has 13 residues. The germline gives CDR1 MNHEY, CDR2 SMNVEV (reference sequence). The CDR3 loop is CASIWGMRDTQYF. The CDR3 DNA reads TGTGCCAGTATATGGGGAATGCGAGATACGCAGTATTTT.

This clonotype was seen many times. The V gene is TRBV29-1, the J gene TRBJ1-1; no reliable D call. Germline V gene sequence: CDR1 SQVTM, CDR2 ANQGSEA. The CDR3 has 14 amino acids. V was trimmed by 4 bases and J by 5 bases, leaving 17 bases between them. CDR3 loop: CSVVPRLAPTEAFF. The DNA for the CDR3 is TGCAGCGTTGTACCCCGACTCGCGCCTACTGAAGCTTTCTTT.

This clonotype has a count of ten or more. This chain uses TRBV5-1 with TRBJ2-7, with D perhaps assigned TRBD1 or TRBD2 (5 bases each). The V end lost 4 bases, the J end lost 1 base, and 12 bases lay between the germline ends. The germline CDR1 and CDR2 sequences are SGHRS and YFSETQ. This CDR3 spans 14 amino acids. The CDR3 loop is CASSPSGGSYEQYF. DNA for the CDR3: TGCGCCAGCAGCCCCTCTGGGGGTTCCTACGAGCAGTACTTC.

As for this clonotype: This may come from a read error, since a much larger clone is one base off. This chain joins TRBV6-5 and TRBJ2-2; no firm D call. V lost 5 bases and J lost 2, with 3 bases in between. CDR3 length: 12 amino acids. Germline lookup yields CDR1 MNHEY and CDR2 SVGAGI. CDR3: CASSRNTGELFF. The DNA for the CDR3 is TGTGCCAGCAGTCGAAACACCGGGGAGCTGTTTTTT.

This clonotype was counted ten times or more. This chain joins TRBV12-3 or TRBV12-4 and TRBJ1-6; TRBD1 agrees at 7 bases. With V trimmed by 5 bases and J by 6 bases, 7 bases remained unmatched. CDR3 length equals 15 residues. The CDR3 loop reads CASSPYRGSNSPLHF. CDR3 coding DNA: TGTGCCAGCAGTCCGTACAGGGGTAGTAATTCACCCCTCCACTTT.